This is a list of T cell receptor beta chains from one sample in a study of cytomegalovirus exposure and HLA in healthy donors. Using immunoSEQ multiplex PCR, the repertoire was profiled, and TCRdb retains in-frame clones only, with some absent. In the table there are over 85,000 clones, over 65% of which are singletons. The sequencing input was PBMCs. The receptors were gathered from a woman aged 25 to 39 in good health and CMV-seronegative. Both conserved end residues are part of each CDR3. The order of the fields is J gene, V gene, CDR3 protein.

TRBJ1-1 | TRBV5-4 | CASSPPGVRGNYEAFF
TRBJ2-1 | TRBV5-4 | CASSLGRGESYNEQFF
TRBJ2-1 | TRBV4-3 | CASSQERFAYREQFF
TRBJ2-7 | TRBV11-1 | CASSVDRGGSYEQYF
TRBJ1-4 | TRBV30 | CAWSYRGREKLFF
TRBJ2-6 | TRBV11-1 | CASSMIQESGANVLTF
TRBJ2-1 | TRBV25-1 | CASSAEVGGLSNEQFF
TRBJ2-7 | TRBV28 | CASSLGQGYEQYF
TRBJ1-5 | TRBV9 | CASSPGEYSNQPQHF
TRBJ1-1 | TRBV19 | CASSTRQGNTEAFF
TRBJ1-5 | TRBV6-6 | CASSYRDIHSNQPQHF
TRBJ1-2 | TRBV14 | CASSGHPANYGYTF
TRBJ2-3 | TRBV28 | CASSFQGLGGYF
TRBJ1-4 | TRBV6-1 | CASQGVVGEKLFF
TRBJ2-1 | TRBV5-6 | CASRLGASVVYNEQFF
TRBJ1-3 | TRBV6-1 | CASSAGGTGNTIYF
TRBJ2-6 | TRBV7-3 | CASKPSGANVLTF
TRBJ1-1 | TRBV6-5 | CASSRGGSTEAFF
TRBJ2-5 | TRBV19 | CASSGLGQETQYF
TRBJ1-1 | TRBV6-1 | CASSEAGSPVYTEAFF
TRBJ2-3 | TRBV5-1 | CASSLGHNTDTQYF
TRBJ2-7 | TRBV29-1 | CSVENEYEQYF
TRBJ1-2 | TRBV4-3 | CASSQDIQGARGYTF
TRBJ2-3 | TRBV14 | CASSQSDTQYF
TRBJ2-7 | TRBV5-6 | CASSLSAGLYYEQYF
TRBJ1-2 | TRBV9 | CASSAGQGEVGYTF
TRBJ1-1 | TRBV30 | CAWRGRNTEAFF
TRBJ1-4 | TRBV11-2 | CASSRPGWESEKLFF
TRBJ2-1 | TRBV7-9 | CASSLARGNEQFF
TRBJ2-7 | TRBV5-1 | CASSFTGPQYEQYF
TRBJ1-5 | TRBV29-1 | CSVEGPGGPQHF
TRBJ2-3 | TRBV2 | CASSDLAGGSDTQYF
TRBJ2-7 | TRBV29-1 | CSATSVESYEQYF
TRBJ1-4 | TRBV4-1 | CASSQGVREDEKLFF